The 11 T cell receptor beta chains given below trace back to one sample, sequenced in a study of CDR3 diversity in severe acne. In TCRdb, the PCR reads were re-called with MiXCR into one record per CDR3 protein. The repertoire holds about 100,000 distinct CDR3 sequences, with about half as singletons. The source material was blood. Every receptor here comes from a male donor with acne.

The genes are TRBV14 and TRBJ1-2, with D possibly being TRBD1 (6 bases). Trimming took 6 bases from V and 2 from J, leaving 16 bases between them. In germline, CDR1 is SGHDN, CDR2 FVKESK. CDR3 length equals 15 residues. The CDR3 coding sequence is TGTGCCAGCAGTCCATTGGGGGGGCAAAACTATGGCTACACCTTC. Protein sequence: CASSPLGGQNYGYTF.

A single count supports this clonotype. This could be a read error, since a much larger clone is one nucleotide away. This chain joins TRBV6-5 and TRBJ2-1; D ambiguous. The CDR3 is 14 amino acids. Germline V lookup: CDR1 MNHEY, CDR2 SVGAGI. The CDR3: CASSRRLSYNERFF. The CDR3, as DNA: TGTGCCAGCTCGCGGAGACTCTCCTACAATGAGCGGTTCTTC.

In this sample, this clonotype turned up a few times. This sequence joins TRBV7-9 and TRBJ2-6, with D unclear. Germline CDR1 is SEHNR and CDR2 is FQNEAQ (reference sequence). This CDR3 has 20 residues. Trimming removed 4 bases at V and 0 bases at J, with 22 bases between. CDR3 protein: CASSSFLISGPSSGANVLTF. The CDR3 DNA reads TGTGCCAGCAGCTCATTTCTAATCTCCGGTCCGAGCTCTGGGGCCAACGTCCTGACTTTC.

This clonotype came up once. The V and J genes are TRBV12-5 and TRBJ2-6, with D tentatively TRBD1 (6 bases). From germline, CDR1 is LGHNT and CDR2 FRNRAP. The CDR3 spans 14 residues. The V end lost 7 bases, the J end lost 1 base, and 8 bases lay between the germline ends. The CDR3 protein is CASAGESGANVLTF. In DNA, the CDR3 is TGTGCTAGTGCAGGGGAATCTGGGGCCAACGTCCTGACTTTC.

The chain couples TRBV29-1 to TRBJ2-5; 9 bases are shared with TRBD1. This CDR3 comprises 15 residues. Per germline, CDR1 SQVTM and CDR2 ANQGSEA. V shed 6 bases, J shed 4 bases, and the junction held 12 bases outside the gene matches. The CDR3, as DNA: TGCAGCGTCGGGTCGGGACAGGGTACATCAGAGACCCAGTACTTC. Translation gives CSVGSGQGTSETQYF.

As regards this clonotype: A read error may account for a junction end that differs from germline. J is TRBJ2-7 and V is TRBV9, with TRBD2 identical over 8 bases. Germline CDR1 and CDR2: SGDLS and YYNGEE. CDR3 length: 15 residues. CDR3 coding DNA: TGTGTCAGCAGCGTAGCAAGCGGGGGAGACTACGAGCAGTACTTC. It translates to CVSSVASGGDYEQYF.

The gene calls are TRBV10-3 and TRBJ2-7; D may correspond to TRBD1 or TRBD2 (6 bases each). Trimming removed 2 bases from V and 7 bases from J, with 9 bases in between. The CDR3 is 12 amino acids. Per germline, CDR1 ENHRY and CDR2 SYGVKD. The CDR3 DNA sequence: TGTGCCATCAGTGAGGGGGGGCGTGAGCAGTACTTC. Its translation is CAISEGGREQYF.

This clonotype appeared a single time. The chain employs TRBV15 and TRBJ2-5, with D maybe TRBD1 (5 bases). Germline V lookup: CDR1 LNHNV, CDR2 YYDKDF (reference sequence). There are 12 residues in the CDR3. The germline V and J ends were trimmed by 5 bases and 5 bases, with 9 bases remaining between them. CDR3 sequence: CATSGAGETQYF. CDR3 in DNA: TGTGCCACCAGCGGCGCAGGGGAGACCCAGTACTTC.

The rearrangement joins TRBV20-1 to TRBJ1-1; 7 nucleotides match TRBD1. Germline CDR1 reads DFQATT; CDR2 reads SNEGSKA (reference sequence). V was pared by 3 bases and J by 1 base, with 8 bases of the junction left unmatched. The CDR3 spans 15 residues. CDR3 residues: CSARTAGTENTEAFF. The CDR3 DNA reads TGCAGTGCTAGGACCGCCGGGACAGAGAACACTGAAGCTTTCTTT.

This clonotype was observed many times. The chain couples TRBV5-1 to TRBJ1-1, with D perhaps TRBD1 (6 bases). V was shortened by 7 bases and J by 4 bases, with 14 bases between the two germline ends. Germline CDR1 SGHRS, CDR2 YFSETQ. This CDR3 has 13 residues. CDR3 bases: TGCGCCAGCCGGCTACAGGGAGGCACTGAAGCTTTCTTT. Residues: CASRLQGGTEAFF.

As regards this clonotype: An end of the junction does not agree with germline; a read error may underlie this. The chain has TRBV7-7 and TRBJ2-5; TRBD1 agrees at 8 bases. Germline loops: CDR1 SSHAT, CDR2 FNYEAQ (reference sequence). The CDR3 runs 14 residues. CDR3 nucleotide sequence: TGTGCTAGCAGCCAAACACAGGGGGGAGAGACCCAGTACTTC. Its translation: CASSQTQGGETQYF.